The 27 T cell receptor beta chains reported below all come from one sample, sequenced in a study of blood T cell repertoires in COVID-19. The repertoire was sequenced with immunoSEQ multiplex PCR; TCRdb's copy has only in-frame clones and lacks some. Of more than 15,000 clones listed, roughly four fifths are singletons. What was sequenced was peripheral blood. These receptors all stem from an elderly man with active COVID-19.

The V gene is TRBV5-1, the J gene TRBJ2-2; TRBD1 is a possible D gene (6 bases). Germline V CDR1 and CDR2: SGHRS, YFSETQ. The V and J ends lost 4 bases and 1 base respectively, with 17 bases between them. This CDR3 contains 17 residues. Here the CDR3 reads CASSPPSYRENTGELFF. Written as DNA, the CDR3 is TGCGCCAGCAGCCCCCCCTCTTACAGGGAGAACACCGGGGAGCTGTTTTTT. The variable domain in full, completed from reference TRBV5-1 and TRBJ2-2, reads KAGVTQTPRYLIKTRGQQVTLSCSPISGHRSVSWYQQTPGQGLQFLFEYFSETQRNKGNFPGRFSGRQFSNSRSEMNVSTLELGDSALYLCASSPPSYRENTGELFFGEGSRLTVL.

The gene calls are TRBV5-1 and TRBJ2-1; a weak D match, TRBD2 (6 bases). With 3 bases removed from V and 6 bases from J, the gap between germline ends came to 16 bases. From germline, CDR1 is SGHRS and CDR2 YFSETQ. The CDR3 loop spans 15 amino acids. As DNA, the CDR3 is TGCGCCAGCAGCTACCGGGACTCCGCCGGCAATGAGCAGTTCTTC. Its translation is CASSYRDSAGNEQFF.

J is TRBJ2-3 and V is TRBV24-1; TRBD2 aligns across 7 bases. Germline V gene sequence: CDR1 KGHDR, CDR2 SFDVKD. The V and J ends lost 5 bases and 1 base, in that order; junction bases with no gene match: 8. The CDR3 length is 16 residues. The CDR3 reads CATSAPGLDGTDTQYF. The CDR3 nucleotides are TGTGCCACCAGTGCCCCCGGACTAGACGGCACAGATACGCAGTATTTT.

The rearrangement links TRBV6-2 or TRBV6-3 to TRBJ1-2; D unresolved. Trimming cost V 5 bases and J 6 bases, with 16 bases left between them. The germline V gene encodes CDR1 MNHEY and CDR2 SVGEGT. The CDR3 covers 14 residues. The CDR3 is CASSTTSTRNGYTF. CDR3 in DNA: TGTGCCAGCAGTACGACCTCGACTCGGAATGGCTACACCTTC.

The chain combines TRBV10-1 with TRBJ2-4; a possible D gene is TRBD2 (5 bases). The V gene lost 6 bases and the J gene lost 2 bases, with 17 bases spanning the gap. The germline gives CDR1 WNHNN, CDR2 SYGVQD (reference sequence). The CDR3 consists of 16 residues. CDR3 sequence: CASRWGDYWSKNIQYF. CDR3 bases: TGCGCCAGCAGATGGGGAGATTATTGGTCCAAAAACATTCAGTACTTC.

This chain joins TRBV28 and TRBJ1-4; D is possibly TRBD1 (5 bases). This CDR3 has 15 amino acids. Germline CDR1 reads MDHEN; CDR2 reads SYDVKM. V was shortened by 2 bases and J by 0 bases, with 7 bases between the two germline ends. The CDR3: CASSLVGATNEKLFF. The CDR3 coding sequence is TGTGCCAGCAGTTTAGTAGGGGCAACTAATGAAAAACTGTTTTTT.

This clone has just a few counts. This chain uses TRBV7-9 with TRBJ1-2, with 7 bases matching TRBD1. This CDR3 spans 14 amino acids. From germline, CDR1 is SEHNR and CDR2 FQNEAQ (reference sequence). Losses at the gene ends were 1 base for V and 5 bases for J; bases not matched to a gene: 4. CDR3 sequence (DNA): TGTGCCAGCAGCTTAGTAGACAGGGAATATGGCTACACCTTC. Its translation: CASSLVDREYGYTF. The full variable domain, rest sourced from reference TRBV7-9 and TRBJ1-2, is DTGVSQNPRHKITKRGQNVTFRCDPISEHNRLYWYRQTLGQGPEFLTYFQNEAQLEKSRLLSDRFSAERPKGSFSTLEIQRTEQGDSAMYLCASSLVDREYGYTFGSGTRLTVV.

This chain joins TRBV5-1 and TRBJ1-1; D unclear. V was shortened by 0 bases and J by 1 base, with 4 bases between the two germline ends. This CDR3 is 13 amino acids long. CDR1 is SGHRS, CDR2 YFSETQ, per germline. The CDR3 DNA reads TGCGCCAGCAGCTTGGCCCGGAACACTGAAGCTTTCTTT. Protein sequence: CASSLARNTEAFF.

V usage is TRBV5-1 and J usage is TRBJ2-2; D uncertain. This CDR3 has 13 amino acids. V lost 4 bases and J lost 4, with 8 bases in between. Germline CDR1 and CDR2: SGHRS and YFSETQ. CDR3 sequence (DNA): TGCGCCAGCAGCGTTACAGTCACCGGGGAGCTGTTTTTT. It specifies CASSVTVTGELFF.

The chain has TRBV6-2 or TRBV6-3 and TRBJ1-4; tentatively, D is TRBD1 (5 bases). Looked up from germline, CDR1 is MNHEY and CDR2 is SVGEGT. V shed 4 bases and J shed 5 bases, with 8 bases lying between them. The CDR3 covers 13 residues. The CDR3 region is CASSSSGNEKLFF. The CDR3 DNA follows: TGTGCCAGCAGTTCGTCAGGGAATGAAAAACTGTTTTTT.

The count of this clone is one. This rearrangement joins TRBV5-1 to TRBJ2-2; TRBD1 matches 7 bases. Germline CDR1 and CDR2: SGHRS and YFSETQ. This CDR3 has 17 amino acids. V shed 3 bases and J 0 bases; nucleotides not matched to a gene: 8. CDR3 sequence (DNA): TGCGCCAGCAGCTCCACCACAGGGGCCACGAACACCGGGGAGCTGTTTTTT. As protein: CASSSTTGATNTGELFF.

As DNA, the CDR3 is TGTGCTACCGGACAGGGATCTTACGAGCAGTACTTC. Translating it yields CATGQGSYEQYF. The chain employs TRBV28 and TRBJ2-7; 8 bases agree with TRBD1. Germline CDR1 MDHEN, CDR2 SYDVKM. The CDR3 extends over 12 amino acids. Complete variable domain (other parts from reference TRBV28 and TRBJ2-7): DVKVTQSSRYLVKRTGEKVFLECVQDMDHENMFWYRQDPGLGLRLIYFSYDVKMKEKGDIPEGYSVSREKKERFSLILESASTNQTSMYLCATGQGSYEQYFGPGTRLTVT.

This CDR3 reads CASSYSDIQETQYF. CDR3 DNA: TGTGCCAGCAGTTACTCAGACATCCAAGAGACCCAGTACTTC. This sequence joins TRBV6-2 or TRBV6-3 and TRBJ2-5; no reliable D call. The V and J ends lost 0 bases and 1 base respectively, with 6 bases between them. Germline CDR1 reads MNHEY; CDR2 reads SVGEGT. The CDR3 runs to 14 residues.

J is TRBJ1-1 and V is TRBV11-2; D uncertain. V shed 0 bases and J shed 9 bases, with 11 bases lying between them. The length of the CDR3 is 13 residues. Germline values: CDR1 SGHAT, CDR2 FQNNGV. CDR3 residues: CASSLDNAEKAFF. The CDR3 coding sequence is TGTGCCAGCAGCTTAGATAACGCAGAAAAAGCTTTCTTT.

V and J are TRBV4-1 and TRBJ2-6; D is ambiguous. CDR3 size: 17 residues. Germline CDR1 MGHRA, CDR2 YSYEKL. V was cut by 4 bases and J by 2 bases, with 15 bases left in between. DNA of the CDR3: TGCGCCAGCAGCCCATACCTGGAGCGCCCTGGGGCCAACGTCCTGACTTTC. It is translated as CASSPYLERPGANVLTF.

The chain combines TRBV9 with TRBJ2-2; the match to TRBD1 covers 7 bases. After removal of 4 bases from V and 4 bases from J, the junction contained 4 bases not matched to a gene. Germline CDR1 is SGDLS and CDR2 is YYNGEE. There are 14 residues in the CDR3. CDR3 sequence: CASSIRQGTGELFF. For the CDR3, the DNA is TGTGCCAGCAGCATAAGACAGGGCACCGGGGAGCTGTTTTTT.

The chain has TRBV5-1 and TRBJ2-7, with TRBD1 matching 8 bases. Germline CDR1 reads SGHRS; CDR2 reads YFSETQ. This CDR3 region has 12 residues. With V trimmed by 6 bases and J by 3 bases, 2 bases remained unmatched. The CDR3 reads CASKGTGYEQYF. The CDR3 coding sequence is TGCGCCAGCAAAGGGACAGGCTACGAGCAGTACTTC.

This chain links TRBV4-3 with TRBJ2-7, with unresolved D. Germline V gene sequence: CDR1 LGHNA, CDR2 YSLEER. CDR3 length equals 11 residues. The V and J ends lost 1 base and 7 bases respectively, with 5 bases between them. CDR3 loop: CASSQAGEQYF. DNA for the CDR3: TGCGCCAGCAGCCAAGCGGGTGAGCAGTACTTC.

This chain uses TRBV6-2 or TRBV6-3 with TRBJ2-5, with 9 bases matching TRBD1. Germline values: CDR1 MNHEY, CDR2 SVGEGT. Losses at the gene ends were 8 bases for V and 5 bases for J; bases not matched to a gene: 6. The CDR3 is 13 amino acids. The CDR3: CASGRDRDETQYF. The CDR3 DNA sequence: TGTGCCAGCGGCCGGGACAGGGACGAGACCCAGTACTTC.

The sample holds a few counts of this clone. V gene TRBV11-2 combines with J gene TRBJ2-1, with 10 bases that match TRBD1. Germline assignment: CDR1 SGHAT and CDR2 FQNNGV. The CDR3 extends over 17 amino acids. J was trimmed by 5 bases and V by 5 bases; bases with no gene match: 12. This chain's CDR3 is CASSRSTGTGANNEQFF. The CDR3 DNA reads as TGTGCCAGCAGCCGAAGTACCGGGACAGGGGCGAACAATGAGCAGTTCTTC.

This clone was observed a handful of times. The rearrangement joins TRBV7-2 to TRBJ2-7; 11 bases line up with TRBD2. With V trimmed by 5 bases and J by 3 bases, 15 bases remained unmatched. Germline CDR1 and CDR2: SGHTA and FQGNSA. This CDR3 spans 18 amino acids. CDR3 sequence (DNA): TGTGCCAGCAGCGTAGGGACTAGCGGACGGCGCCTCGGCTACGAGCAGTACTTC. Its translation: CASSVGTSGRRLGYEQYF.

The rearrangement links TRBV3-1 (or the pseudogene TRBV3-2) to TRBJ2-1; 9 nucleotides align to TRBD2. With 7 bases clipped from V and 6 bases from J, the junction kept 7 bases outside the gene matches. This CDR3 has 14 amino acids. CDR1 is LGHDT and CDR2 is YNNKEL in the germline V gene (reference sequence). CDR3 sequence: CASTPGTSINEQFF. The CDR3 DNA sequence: TGTGCCAGCACCCCCGGGACTAGCATCAATGAGCAGTTCTTC.

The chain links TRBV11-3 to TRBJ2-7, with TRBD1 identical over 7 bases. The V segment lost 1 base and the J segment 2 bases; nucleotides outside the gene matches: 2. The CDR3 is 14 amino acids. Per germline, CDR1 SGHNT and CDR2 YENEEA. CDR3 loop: CASSLATGTYEQYF. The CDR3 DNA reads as TGTGCCAGCAGCTTAGCGACAGGGACCTACGAGCAGTACTTC.

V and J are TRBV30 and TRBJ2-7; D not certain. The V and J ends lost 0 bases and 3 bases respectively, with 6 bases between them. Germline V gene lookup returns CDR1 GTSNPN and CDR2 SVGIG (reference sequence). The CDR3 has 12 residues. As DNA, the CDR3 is TGTGCCTGGAGTGTACAGAGCTACGAGCAGTACTTC. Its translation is CAWSVQSYEQYF. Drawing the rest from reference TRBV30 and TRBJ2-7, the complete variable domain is SQTIHQWPATLVQPVGSPLSLECTVEGTSNPNLYWYRQAAGRGLQLLFYSVGIGQISSEVPQNLSASRPQDRQFILSSKKLLLSDSGFYLCAWSVQSYEQYFGPGTRLTVT.

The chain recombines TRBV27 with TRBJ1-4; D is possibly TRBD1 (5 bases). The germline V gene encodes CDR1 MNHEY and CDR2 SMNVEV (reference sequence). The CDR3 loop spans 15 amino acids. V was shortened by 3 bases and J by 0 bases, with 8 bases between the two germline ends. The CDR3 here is CASSFGGATNEKLFF. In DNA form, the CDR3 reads TGTGCCAGCAGTTTCGGGGGTGCAACTAATGAAAAACTGTTTTTT.

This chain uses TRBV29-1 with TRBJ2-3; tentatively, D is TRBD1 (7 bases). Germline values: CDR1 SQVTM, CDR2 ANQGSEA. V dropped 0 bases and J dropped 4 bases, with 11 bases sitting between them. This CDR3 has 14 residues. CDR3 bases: TGCAGCGTTGAAGATGCAGGGGGGTCAGATACGCAGTATTTT. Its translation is CSVEDAGGSDTQYF.

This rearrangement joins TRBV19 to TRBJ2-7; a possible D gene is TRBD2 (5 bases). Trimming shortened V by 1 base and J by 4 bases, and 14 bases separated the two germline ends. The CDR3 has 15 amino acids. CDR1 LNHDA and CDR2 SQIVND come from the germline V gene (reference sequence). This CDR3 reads CASSIAAGRLYEQYF. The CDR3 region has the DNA TGTGCCAGTAGTATAGCGGCGGGTCGGCTATACGAGCAGTACTTC.